The T cell receptor beta chain under discussion was sequenced for a study of blood T cell repertoires in COVID-19. About the research overall: Collection of acute and convalescent COVID-19 samples took place in the United States, Italy and Spain.

The V and J ends lost 5 bases and 2 bases respectively, with 9 bases between them. CDR1 is SEHNR and CDR2 is FQNEAQ in the germline V gene (reference sequence). The CDR3 sequence is 13 residues long. As processed by the authors: It was from reference gene primer amplification that nucleated cell counts were estimated. Sequenced by immunoSEQ multiplex PCR; TCRdb stores in-frame clones only, minus some. V and J calls plus clone size are reproduced from that table; the DNA served to infer D and trimming. Of about 39,000 clones listed, approximately 93% were seen once; the top ten hold roughly 2%. The clonotype comes from a man over 45 with active COVID-19. The sample taken for sequencing was peripheral blood. This chain joins TRBV7-9 and TRBJ1-1; D is unclear. CDR3 coding DNA: TGTGCCAGCAGCGTACATATCAACACTGAAGCTTTCTTT. Its translation is CASSVHINTEAFF.